This entry describes one T cell receptor (beta chain). This clonotype was picked up a small number of times. Its antigen is not yet known. One end of the junction does not line up with germline, which may come from a read error. The data derive from a study of relationships among human T cell subsets (TCRdb year 2010). Turning to the overall study: The study sequenced eight distinct T cell populations from blood: pan T, CD8 cytotoxic, regulatory, Th1, Th2, naive plus transitional, activated and memory cells.

Miltenyi superparamagnetic beads coated with subset-specific monoclonal antibodies were used to isolate the T cell subsets. Activated T cells, taken as CD45RA-RO-CD69+ cells, were isolated using anti-CD69 microbeads. All T cell populations were isolated from peripheral blood. Ficoll separation was used to obtain mononuclear cells from whole blood, after which anti-CD14 microbeads were used to deplete monocytes. Isolated cell populations were immediately resuspended in RNAprotect reagent. Libraries were made using multiplex PCR. TCRdb names 454 GS FLX as the instrument used. TCR alpha and beta CDR3 regions were amplified from mRNA by semiquantitative ARM-PCR. In ARM-PCR, tagged nested gene-specific primers were used first, and exponential amplification was then carried out by communal superprimers. Exonuclease was used to remove the nested primers before the first-round PCR products went through the second amplification round. The amplicons were sequenced on the 454 platform, which can rapidly sequence millions of DNA fragments without cloning bias. An effective read was defined as a read mappable to both V and J germline segments. As for the original processing: IRmap was used to assign reads to germline V, D and J segments, relying on pyromap, a Smith-Waterman modification adapted to 454 sequencing errors. D-beta assignments were filtered with cutoffs set at the 99th percentile of alignment scores obtained from simulated random sequences. CDR3 was defined as the amino acids between the conserved V-segment Y[YFLI]C motif and the J-segment [FW]GXGT motif. Repertoire diversity was estimated with a compound Poisson process model previously applied to large-scale EST data. A procedure for detecting cross-contamination was applied so that sample contamination could be argued against as the origin of shared CDR3s. In TCRdb, the public reads were trimmed at Q25 with fastp and aligned with MiXCR, with productive beta chains retained. Each entry is one CDR3 protein sequence, shown with its most common DNA and genes. The V and J calls here are based on TCRdb, not the publication. Within this sample are some 2,400 distinct CDR3 sequences, with about 38% of them counted one time only. The top ten clones comprise 40% to 50% of the sample.

Via the germline V gene (reference sequence), CDR1 is SGHNT and CDR2 YYREEE. Inclusive of the bounding cysteine and phenylalanine, the CDR3 is 15 residues long. CDR3 DNA only is kept here, 45 bases in frame from base 1. Overall study results and their limits: V, D and J usage, CDR3 length and N-nucleotide additions showed no statistically significant differences among the seven subsets. Substantial sharing of CDR3s among Th1, Th2 and regulatory T cells was interpreted as suggestive of stochastic cell fate choices. While more than 60% of CD8+ cytotoxic sequences came from clones with more than 100 reads, the regulatory and Th2 subsets had few clones of that kind. The bead-based sorting could not exclude a CD4+CD8+ double-positive population.

The V and J genes are TRBV5-4 and TRBJ2-1; the D region possibly corresponds to TRBD1 (5 bases align). The receptor was isolated from a man between 40 and 49 years old in good health. The sequencing input was activated T cells sorted from blood. Read against the paper, the sample's cell subset or site label means: CD45RA-RO-CD69+ activated T cells. The CDR3 amino acid sequence is: CASSQDKSSYNEQFF. DNA sequence: TGCGCCAGCAGCCAGGACAAGAGCTCCTACAATGAGCAGTTCTTC.